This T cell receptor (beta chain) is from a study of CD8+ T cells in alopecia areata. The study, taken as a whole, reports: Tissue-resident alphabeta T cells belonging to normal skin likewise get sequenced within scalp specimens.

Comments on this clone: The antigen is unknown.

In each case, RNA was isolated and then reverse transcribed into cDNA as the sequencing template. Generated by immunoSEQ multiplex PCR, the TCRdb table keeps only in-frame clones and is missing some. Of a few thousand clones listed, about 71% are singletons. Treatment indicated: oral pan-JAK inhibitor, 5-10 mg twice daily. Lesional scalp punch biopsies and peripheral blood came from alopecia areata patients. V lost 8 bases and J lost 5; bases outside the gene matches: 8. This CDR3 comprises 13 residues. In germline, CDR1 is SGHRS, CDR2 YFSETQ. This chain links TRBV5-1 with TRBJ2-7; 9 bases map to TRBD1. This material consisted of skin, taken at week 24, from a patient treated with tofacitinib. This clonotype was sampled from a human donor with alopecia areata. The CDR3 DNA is TGCGCCAGTATGGGACAGGGATTAGACGAGCAGTACTTC. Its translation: CASMGQGLDEQYF.